These 9 T cell receptor beta chains originate from one sample sequenced in a study of blood T cells in healthy people across ages. A sample-barcoded 5' primer and a J-beta primer mix were used in a second PCR of roughly 6 to 11 cycles. TCRdb fed the 5' RACE reads into MiXCR, producing one record per CDR3 protein. The sample consists of roughly 900,000 distinct CDR3 sequences, about 48% of them appearing once. Material: blood. Source of these receptors: a man aged 25 to 40 in good health.

The chain joins TRBV11-2 to TRBJ2-4, with D hard to call. TRBJ2-7 matches the DNA end more closely, so the J call is doubtful. Germline CDR1 reads SGHAT; CDR2 reads FQNNGV. The CDR3 consists of 13 residues. CDR3 sequence: CASSFFRTYEQYF. For the CDR3, the DNA is TGTGCCAGCAGCTTCTTCAGGACCTACGAGCAGTACTTC.

This clonotype has only one observation. This chain uses TRBV25-1 with TRBJ2-7, with D perhaps assigned TRBD1 or TRBD2 (5 bases each). The length of the CDR3 is 14 residues. With 3 bases removed from V and 3 bases from J, the gap between germline ends came to 12 bases. CDR1 and CDR2 (germline): MGHDK, SYGVNS. This chain's CDR3 is CASSDGTTSYEQYF. CDR3 DNA: TGTGCCAGCAGTGATGGGACGACAAGCTACGAGCAGTACTTC.

The rearrangement links TRBV28 to TRBJ1-4; D ambiguous. From germline, CDR1 is MDHEN and CDR2 SYDVKM. This CDR3 has 14 amino acids. Between the trimmed V and J ends, which lost 5 bases and 7 bases, there was a span of 14 bases. For the CDR3, the DNA is TGTGCCAGCAGTACCGTCGGGGTTACTGAAAAACTGTTTTTT. Its protein product is CASSTVGVTEKLFF. Full variable domain (outside the CDR3, taken from reference TRBV28 and TRBJ1-4): DVKVTQSSRYLVKRTGEKVFLECVQDMDHENMFWYRQDPGLGLRLIYFSYDVKMKEKGDIPEGYSVSREKKERFSLILESASTNQTSMYLCASSTVGVTEKLFFGSGTQLSVL.

This chain joins TRBV2 and TRBJ2-3, with D maybe TRBD1 (5 bases). V lost 11 bases, J lost 1 base, and 7 bases lay in between. Germline V gives CDR1 SNHLY, CDR2 FYNNEI. CDR3 length equals 11 residues. CDR3 protein: CAPRGTDTQYF. In nucleotides, the CDR3 is TGTGCCCCCAGGGGCACAGATACGCAGTATTTT.

V gene TRBV12-3 or TRBV12-4 combines with J gene TRBJ2-5, with 15 bases matching TRBD2. The V gene end was trimmed by 5 bases and the J gene end by 0 bases; junction bases not matched to a gene: 7. CDR3 length: 18 amino acids. CDR3 sequence: CASSRDGTSGGYQETQYF. The CDR3 nucleotides are TGTGCCAGCAGTCGAGATGGGACTAGCGGGGGGTACCAAGAGACCCAGTACTTC.

In its sample, this clonotype was seen a few times. The rearrangement joins TRBV27 to TRBJ2-7; TRBD1 matches at 7 bases. The CDR3 loop spans 13 amino acids. Losses at the gene ends were 5 bases for V and 4 bases for J; bases not matched to a gene: 5. Germline V CDR1 and CDR2: MNHEY, SMNVEV (reference sequence). The CDR3 region is CASSNRDSYEQYF. In DNA form, the CDR3 reads TGTGCCAGCAGTAACCGGGACAGTTACGAGCAGTACTTC.

This clonotype was detected only a few times. The V and J genes are TRBV4-2 and TRBJ2-5; no firm D call. The germline CDR1 and CDR2 sequences are LGHNA and YNFKEQ. This CDR3 comprises 15 residues. Between the trimmed V and J ends, which lost 3 bases and 0 bases, there was a span of 11 bases. The CDR3 loop is CASSHQQPNQETQYF. Written as DNA, the CDR3 is TGTGCCAGCAGCCACCAACAGCCAAACCAAGAGACCCAGTACTTC.

Concerning this clonotype: This clone may be a read error of a much larger clone one base away. V gene TRBV5-1 combines with J gene TRBJ2-7; 7 bases line up with TRBD2. CDR3 length equals 14 residues. Germline V gene data show CDR1 as SGHRS and CDR2 as YFSETQ. The V and J ends lost 10 bases and 7 bases, in that order; junction bases with no gene match: 17. The CDR3 DNA is TGCGCCGGCAAGGTCGGGGGGACTCACAATGAGCAGTACTTC. It codes for CAGKVGGTHNEQYF.

A note on this clonotype: A junction boundary mismatches the germline segment, possibly from a read error. The V call is TRBV7-7, the J call TRBJ2-1; D might be TRBD2 (6 bases). The end of the DNA aligns better with TRBJ2-7, so the J call may be wrong. From germline, CDR1 is SSHAT and CDR2 FNYEAQ (reference sequence). The CDR3 extends over 15 amino acids. CDR3 nucleotides: TGTGCTAGCAGCTTAGTTGGAGGGAACTACAATGAGCAGTACTTC. Its protein product is CASSLVGGNYNEQYF.